A selection of T cell receptor beta chains follows, all from one sample in a study of CD8 T cells in ankylosing spondylitis. TCRdb itself ran the 5' RACE reads through MiXCR, one entry per CDR3 protein. Altogether some 130,000 distinct CDR3 sequences are present, 5.5% to 7.5% being singletons, with the ten largest covering roughly 12%. The sample taken for sequencing was blood, either unsorted or a sorted T cell fraction (not recorded which). The receptors come from a female donor with ankylosing spondylitis or in good health (not recorded which). Both conserved end residues are part of each CDR3. D genes are given only for firm matches. Size is omitted from some rows. Given values are once, few, many or a class for expanded clones.

cdr3_aa: CASSLFWTATNEKLFF
cdr3_nt: TGTGCCAGCAGCTTATTCTGGACAGCAACTAATGAAAAACTGTTTTTT
v_call: TRBV7-2
clone_size: many
d_call: .
cdr3_length: 16
j_call: TRBJ1-4

cdr3_aa: CASSYSRGTGPKEQYF
cdr3_nt: TGTGCCAGCAGTTACTCGAGGGGGACAGGTCCCAAGGAGCAGTACTTC
v_call: TRBV6-5
clone_size: many
d_call: TRBD1
cdr3_length: 16
j_call: TRBJ2-7

cdr3_aa: CASSPERTRLNEKLFF
cdr3_nt: TGTGCCAGCAGCCCCGAAAGGACAAGGCTTAATGAAAAACTGTTTTTT
v_call: TRBV7-8
clone_size: many
d_call: .
cdr3_length: 16
j_call: TRBJ1-4

cdr3_aa: CASSYGTENEKLFF
cdr3_nt: TGTGCCAGCAGTTACGGGACAGAGAATGAAAAACTGTTTTTT
v_call: TRBV6-5
clone_size: many
d_call: TRBD1
cdr3_length: 14
j_call: TRBJ1-4

cdr3_aa: CASSYDSGTALFF
cdr3_nt: TGTGCCAGCAGTTACGACAGTGGAACAGCGTTGTTTTTT
v_call: TRBV6-2/TRBV6-3
clone_size: .
d_call: .
cdr3_length: 13
j_call: TRBJ1-4

cdr3_aa: CAISDGQNNQPQHF
cdr3_nt: TGTGCCATCAGTGACGGGCAGAACAATCAGCCCCAGCATTTT
v_call: TRBV10-3
clone_size: many
d_call: .
cdr3_length: 14
j_call: TRBJ1-5

cdr3_aa: CAWSSGTGDQPQHF
cdr3_nt: TGTGCCTGGAGCTCCGGGACAGGGGATCAGCCCCAGCATTTT
v_call: TRBV30
clone_size: many
d_call: TRBD1
cdr3_length: 14
j_call: TRBJ1-5

cdr3_aa: CASSQDFGTNEQFF
cdr3_nt: TGCGCCAGCAGCCAAGACTTTGGGACAAATGAGCAGTTCTTC
v_call: TRBV4-3
clone_size: many
d_call: .
cdr3_length: 14
j_call: TRBJ2-1

cdr3_aa: CASSLGVAGQPQHF
cdr3_nt: TGCGCCAGCAGCTTGGGCGTGGCGGGGCAGCCCCAGCATTTT
v_call: TRBV5-1
clone_size: many
d_call: .
cdr3_length: 14
j_call: TRBJ1-5

cdr3_aa: CILRDANGYTF
cdr3_nt: TGCATTTTAAGGGATGCGAATGGCTACACCTTC
v_call: TRBV20-1
clone_size: many
d_call: .
cdr3_length: 11
j_call: TRBJ1-2

cdr3_aa: CASSLEGWGGTNQPQHF
cdr3_nt: TGTGCCAGCAGCTTAGAGGGGTGGGGAGGGACCAATCAGCCCCAGCATTTT
v_call: TRBV11-2
clone_size: many
d_call: .
cdr3_length: 17
j_call: TRBJ1-5

cdr3_aa: CASTRFGITNTEAFF
cdr3_nt: TGCGCCAGCACCCGGTTCGGGATAACGAACACTGAAGCTTTCTTT
v_call: TRBV5-1
clone_size: few
d_call: .
cdr3_length: 15
j_call: TRBJ1-1

cdr3_aa: CASSYGDTRSVAFF
cdr3_nt: TGTGCCAGCAGCTACGGCGACACCCGATCTGTAGCTTTCTTT
v_call: TRBV7-9
clone_size: many
d_call: .
cdr3_length: 14
j_call: TRBJ1-1

cdr3_aa: CASSQTGTRTDTQYF
cdr3_nt: TGTGCCAGCAGCCAGACCGGGACTCGCACAGATACGCAGTATTTT
v_call: TRBV3-1
clone_size: many
d_call: .
cdr3_length: 15
j_call: TRBJ2-3

cdr3_aa: CSVRDPGWGSTDTQYF
cdr3_nt: TGCAGCGTTCGGGACCCCGGTTGGGGGAGCACAGATACGCAGTATTTT
v_call: TRBV29-1
clone_size: many
d_call: .
cdr3_length: 16
j_call: TRBJ2-3

cdr3_aa: CASSLQDRVHGELFF
cdr3_nt: TGCGCCAGCAGCTTGCAGGACAGGGTGCACGGGGAGCTGTTTTTT
v_call: TRBV5-1
clone_size: many
d_call: TRBD1
cdr3_length: 15
j_call: TRBJ2-2

cdr3_aa: CASRGVGSNQPQHF
cdr3_nt: TGTGCCAGCAGGGGGGTTGGGAGCAATCAGCCCCAGCATTTT
v_call: TRBV25-1
clone_size: many
d_call: .
cdr3_length: 14
j_call: TRBJ1-5

cdr3_aa: CASSYGWSNQHQPQHF
cdr3_nt: TGTGCCAGCAGTTACGGGTGGTCGAATCAACATCAGCCCCAGCATTTT
v_call: TRBV6-2/TRBV6-3
clone_size: many
d_call: .
cdr3_length: 16
j_call: TRBJ1-5

cdr3_aa: CASRIGTGGNEKLFF
cdr3_nt: TGTGCCAGCAGAATCGGGACAGGGGGAAATGAAAAACTGTTTTTT
v_call: TRBV27
clone_size: .
d_call: TRBD1
cdr3_length: 15
j_call: TRBJ1-4

cdr3_aa: CASTGGTSTDTQYF
cdr3_nt: TGCGCCAGCACCGGGGGTACTAGCACAGATACGCAGTATTTT
v_call: TRBV5-1
clone_size: many
d_call: .
cdr3_length: 14
j_call: TRBJ2-3

cdr3_aa: CASTPRGQGDYGYTF
cdr3_nt: TGTGCCAGCACTCCTCGGGGACAGGGCGACTATGGCTACACCTTC
v_call: TRBV13
clone_size: few
d_call: TRBD1
cdr3_length: 15
j_call: TRBJ1-2

cdr3_aa: CASSLRLQNTEAFF
cdr3_nt: TGTGCCAGCAGTTTACGTCTCCAAAACACTGAAGCTTTCTTT
v_call: TRBV12-3/TRBV12-4
clone_size: many
d_call: .
cdr3_length: 14
j_call: TRBJ1-1

cdr3_aa: CASSLGQFGGYTF
cdr3_nt: TGTGCCAGCAGTTTAGGACAGTTCGGCGGCTACACCTTC
v_call: TRBV12-3/TRBV12-4
clone_size: many
d_call: .
cdr3_length: 13
j_call: TRBJ1-2

cdr3_aa: CASNNLMGNEKLFF
cdr3_nt: TGTGCCAGCAACAACCTGATGGGCAATGAAAAACTGTTTTTT
v_call: TRBV5-5
clone_size: many
d_call: .
cdr3_length: 14
j_call: TRBJ1-4

cdr3_aa: CASSLAWAGRSGNTIYF
cdr3_nt: TGTGCCAGCAGCCTCGCATGGGCAGGCCGCTCTGGAAACACCATATATTTT
v_call: TRBV3-1
clone_size: many
d_call: .
cdr3_length: 17
j_call: TRBJ1-3

cdr3_aa: CASSLVRRNTEAFF
cdr3_nt: TGCGCCAGCAGCTTGGTACGGAGGAACACTGAAGCTTTCTTT
v_call: TRBV5-1
clone_size: many
d_call: .
cdr3_length: 14
j_call: TRBJ1-1

cdr3_aa: CASSLPAASNEQFF
cdr3_nt: TGTGCCAGCAGCTTACCTGCAGCGTCCAATGAGCAGTTCTTC
v_call: TRBV7-2
clone_size: many
d_call: .
cdr3_length: 14
j_call: TRBJ2-1

cdr3_aa: CATSDLNSAFF
cdr3_nt: TGTGCCACCAGTGATTTGAACAGTGCTTTCTTT
v_call: TRBV24-1
clone_size: many
d_call: .
cdr3_length: 11
j_call: TRBJ1-1

cdr3_aa: CSASSAPGGGYTF
cdr3_nt: TGCAGTGCTAGTTCCGCACCGGGAGGTGGCTACACCTTC
v_call: TRBV20-1
clone_size: many
d_call: .
cdr3_length: 13
j_call: TRBJ1-2

cdr3_aa: CASSYRYFSGALDGYTF
cdr3_nt: TGTGCCAGCAGTTACCGATACTTCTCGGGGGCCTTGGATGGCTACACCTTC
v_call: TRBV6-5
clone_size: many
d_call: .
cdr3_length: 17
j_call: TRBJ1-2

cdr3_aa: CASSLRQNTGELFF
cdr3_nt: TGTGCCAGCAGCTTACGACAGAACACCGGGGAGCTGTTTTTT
v_call: TRBV7-3
clone_size: many
d_call: .
cdr3_length: 14
j_call: TRBJ2-2

cdr3_aa: CASKGAGDTQYF
cdr3_nt: TGTGCCAGCAAGGGGGCGGGAGATACGCAGTATTTT
v_call: TRBV28
clone_size: many
d_call: TRBD1
cdr3_length: 12
j_call: TRBJ2-3

cdr3_aa: CASSLGGGTDTEAFF
cdr3_nt: TGTGCCAGCAGCCTCGGGGGGGGTACGGACACTGAAGCTTTCTTT
v_call: TRBV3-1
clone_size: many
d_call: .
cdr3_length: 15
j_call: TRBJ1-1

cdr3_aa: CASSPRGHATNEKLFF
cdr3_nt: TGTGCCAGCTCACCACGAGGTCATGCAACTAATGAAAAACTGTTTTTT
v_call: TRBV18
clone_size: many
d_call: .
cdr3_length: 16
j_call: TRBJ1-4

cdr3_aa: CSAQRDTDGTQYF
cdr3_nt: TGCAGTGCCCAACGGGACACCGACGGGACCCAGTACTTC
v_call: TRBV20-1
clone_size: many
d_call: .
cdr3_length: 13
j_call: TRBJ2-5

cdr3_aa: CSVARGANTEAFF
cdr3_nt: TGCAGCGTAGCCAGGGGGGCGAACACTGAAGCTTTCTTT
v_call: TRBV29-1
clone_size: many
d_call: TRBD1
cdr3_length: 13
j_call: TRBJ1-1

cdr3_aa: CASSLGQPNNEQFF
cdr3_nt: TGCGCCAGCAGCTTGGGACAACCGAACAATGAGCAGTTCTTC
v_call: TRBV5-1
clone_size: many
d_call: .
cdr3_length: 14
j_call: TRBJ2-1

cdr3_aa: CASTKLGVLEEQYF
cdr3_nt: TGTGCCAGCACGAAATTGGGGGTTCTCGAAGAGCAGTACTTC
v_call: TRBV27
clone_size: many
d_call: .
cdr3_length: 14
j_call: TRBJ2-7

cdr3_aa: CASSSLGRGGHYEQFF
cdr3_nt: TGTGCCAGCAGCTCCCTCGGGCGGGGGGGCCATTATGAGCAGTTCTTC
v_call: TRBV7-2
clone_size: many
d_call: TRBD2
cdr3_length: 16
j_call: TRBJ2-1

cdr3_aa: CATSRVVRTDQPQHF
cdr3_nt: TGTGCCACCAGCAGAGTGGTACGGACCGATCAGCCCCAGCATTTT
v_call: TRBV15
clone_size: many
d_call: .
cdr3_length: 15
j_call: TRBJ1-5

cdr3_aa: CASSYSRSGYEQYF
cdr3_nt: TGTGCCAGCAGTTACTCGAGGTCGGGGTACGAGCAGTACTTC
v_call: TRBV6-5
clone_size: many
d_call: .
cdr3_length: 14
j_call: TRBJ2-7

cdr3_aa: CASSLTSGPAEQFF
cdr3_nt: TGCGCCAGCAGCCTGACTAGCGGGCCGGCGGAGCAGTTCTTC
v_call: TRBV4-1
clone_size: .
d_call: TRBD2
cdr3_length: 14
j_call: TRBJ2-1

cdr3_aa: CAISRDRGTDTQYF
cdr3_nt: TGTGCCATCAGCAGGGACAGGGGCACAGATACGCAGTATTTT
v_call: TRBV10-3
clone_size: many
d_call: TRBD1
cdr3_length: 14
j_call: TRBJ2-3

cdr3_aa: CASSLTSGSSSYNEQFF
cdr3_nt: TGTGCCAGCAGCCTTACTAGCGGGAGCAGCTCCTACAATGAGCAGTTCTTC
v_call: TRBV6-2/TRBV6-3
clone_size: few
d_call: TRBD2
cdr3_length: 17
j_call: TRBJ2-1

cdr3_aa: CASSLNAAWPEAFF
cdr3_nt: TGTGCCAGCAGTTTGAACGCCGCTTGGCCTGAAGCTTTCTTT
v_call: TRBV12-3/TRBV12-4
clone_size: many
d_call: .
cdr3_length: 14
j_call: TRBJ1-1

cdr3_aa: CSARPPQGESTGELFF
cdr3_nt: TGCAGTGCTAGACCCCCTCAGGGGGAGAGCACCGGGGAGCTGTTTTTT
v_call: TRBV20-1
clone_size: many
d_call: TRBD1
cdr3_length: 16
j_call: TRBJ2-2

cdr3_aa: CARIGGGSYNEQFF
cdr3_nt: TGTGCCAGAATCGGAGGGGGCTCCTACAATGAGCAGTTCTTC
v_call: TRBV27
clone_size: many
d_call: .
cdr3_length: 14
j_call: TRBJ2-1

cdr3_aa: CASSVGDVRYEQYF
cdr3_nt: TGTGCCAGCAGCGTAGGCGATGTCAGGTACGAGCAGTACTTC
v_call: TRBV9
clone_size: many
d_call: .
cdr3_length: 14
j_call: TRBJ2-7

cdr3_aa: CATSDRDRAGNEQFF
cdr3_nt: TGTGCCACCAGTGATCGGGACAGGGCGGGCAATGAGCAGTTCTTC
v_call: TRBV24-1
clone_size: few
d_call: TRBD1
cdr3_length: 15
j_call: TRBJ2-1

cdr3_aa: CASSLEAGGTEAFF
cdr3_nt: TGTGCCAGCAGTTTAGAAGCGGGGGGCACTGAAGCTTTCTTT
v_call: TRBV12-3/TRBV12-4
clone_size: many
d_call: .
cdr3_length: 14
j_call: TRBJ1-1

cdr3_aa: CSAEVPAASSYNEQFF
cdr3_nt: TGCAGCGCTGAAGTCCCCGCGGCTAGCTCCTACAATGAGCAGTTCTTC
v_call: TRBV29-1
clone_size: many
d_call: .
cdr3_length: 16
j_call: TRBJ2-1

cdr3_aa: CASSLLAKNIQYF
cdr3_nt: TGTGCCAGCTCACTCTTAGCCAAAAACATTCAGTACTTC
v_call: TRBV18
clone_size: many
d_call: .
cdr3_length: 13
j_call: TRBJ2-4

cdr3_aa: CASRDDDSGNTIYF
cdr3_nt: TGTGCCAGCCGGGACGACGACTCTGGAAACACCATATATTTT
v_call: TRBV3-1
clone_size: many
d_call: .
cdr3_length: 14
j_call: TRBJ1-3

cdr3_aa: CASSSSGKGAQNTGELFF
cdr3_nt: TGTGCCAGCAGCTCTAGCGGGAAGGGGGCGCAGAATACCGGGGAGCTGTTTTTT
v_call: TRBV7-2
clone_size: many
d_call: TRBD2
cdr3_length: 18
j_call: TRBJ2-2